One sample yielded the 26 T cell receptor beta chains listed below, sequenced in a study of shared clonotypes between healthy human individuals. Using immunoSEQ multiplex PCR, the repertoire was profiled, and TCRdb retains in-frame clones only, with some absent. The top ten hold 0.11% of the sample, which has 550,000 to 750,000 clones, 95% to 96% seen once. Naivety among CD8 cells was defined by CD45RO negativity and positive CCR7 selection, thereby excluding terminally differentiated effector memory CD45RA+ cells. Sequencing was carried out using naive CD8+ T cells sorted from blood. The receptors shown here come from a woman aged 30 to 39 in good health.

CDR3 DNA sequence: TGTGCCAGCAGCCAAGACCACACCTACGAGCAGTACTTC. As protein: CASSQDHTYEQYF. The V and J genes are TRBV4-2 and TRBJ2-7; D is ambiguous. The ends were cut back, 0 bases at V and 2 bases at J, with 5 bases in the middle. CDR1 and CDR2 from the germline V gene are LGHNA and YNFKEQ. The CDR3 consists of 13 residues.

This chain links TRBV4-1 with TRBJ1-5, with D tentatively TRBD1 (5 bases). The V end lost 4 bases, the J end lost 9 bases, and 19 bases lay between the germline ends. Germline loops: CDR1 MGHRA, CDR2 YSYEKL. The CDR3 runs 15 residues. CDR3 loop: CASSPDLGESWPQHF. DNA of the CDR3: TGCGCCAGCAGCCCCGATCTGGGGGAATCGTGGCCCCAGCATTTT.

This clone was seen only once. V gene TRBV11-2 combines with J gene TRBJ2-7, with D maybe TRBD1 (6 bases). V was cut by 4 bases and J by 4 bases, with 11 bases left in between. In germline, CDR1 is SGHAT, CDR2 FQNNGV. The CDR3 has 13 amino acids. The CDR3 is CASSYSGDYEQYF. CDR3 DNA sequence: TGTGCCAGCAGCTATTCAGGGGATTACGAGCAGTACTTC.

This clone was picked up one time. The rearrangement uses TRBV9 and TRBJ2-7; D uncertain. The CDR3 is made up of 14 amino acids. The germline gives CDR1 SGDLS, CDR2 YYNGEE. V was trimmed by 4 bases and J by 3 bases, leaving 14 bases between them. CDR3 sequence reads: CASSTAGSDYEQYF. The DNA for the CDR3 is TGTGCCAGCAGCACAGCTGGCAGTGACTACGAGCAGTACTTC.

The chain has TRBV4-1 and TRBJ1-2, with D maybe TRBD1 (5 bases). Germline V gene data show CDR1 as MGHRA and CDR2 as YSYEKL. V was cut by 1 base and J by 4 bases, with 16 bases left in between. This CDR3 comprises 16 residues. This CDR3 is CASSQVFPGTPYGYTF. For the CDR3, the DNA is TGCGCCAGCAGCCAAGTCTTTCCAGGGACCCCCTATGGCTACACCTTC.

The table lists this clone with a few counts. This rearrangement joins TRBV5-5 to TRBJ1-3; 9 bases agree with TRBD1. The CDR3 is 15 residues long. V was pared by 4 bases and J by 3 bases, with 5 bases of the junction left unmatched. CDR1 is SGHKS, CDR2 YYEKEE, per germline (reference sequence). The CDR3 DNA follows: TGTGCCAGCAGCCTAACAGGGGGCTTTGGAAACACCATATATTTT. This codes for CASSLTGGFGNTIYF.

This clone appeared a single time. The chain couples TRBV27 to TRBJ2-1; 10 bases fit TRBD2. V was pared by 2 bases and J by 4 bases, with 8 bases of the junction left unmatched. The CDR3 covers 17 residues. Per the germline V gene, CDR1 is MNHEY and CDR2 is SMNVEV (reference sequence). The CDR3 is CASSLRGGTSVYNEQFF. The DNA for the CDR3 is TGTGCCAGCAGTTTAAGGGGAGGGACTAGCGTGTACAATGAGCAGTTCTTC.

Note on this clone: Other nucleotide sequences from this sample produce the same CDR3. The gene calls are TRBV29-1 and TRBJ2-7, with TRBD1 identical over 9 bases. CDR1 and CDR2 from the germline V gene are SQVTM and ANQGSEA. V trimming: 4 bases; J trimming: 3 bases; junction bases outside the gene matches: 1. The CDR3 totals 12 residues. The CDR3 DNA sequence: TGCAGCGTTGGGGACAGGGACTACGAGCAGTACTTC. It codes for CSVGDRDYEQYF.

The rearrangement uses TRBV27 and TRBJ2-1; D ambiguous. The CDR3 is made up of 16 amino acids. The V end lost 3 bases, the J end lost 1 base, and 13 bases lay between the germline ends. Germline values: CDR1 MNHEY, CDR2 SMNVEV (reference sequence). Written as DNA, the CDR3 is TGTGCCAGCAGTTTCGGTAGGATAAGGTCCTACAATGAGCAGTTCTTC. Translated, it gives CASSFGRIRSYNEQFF.

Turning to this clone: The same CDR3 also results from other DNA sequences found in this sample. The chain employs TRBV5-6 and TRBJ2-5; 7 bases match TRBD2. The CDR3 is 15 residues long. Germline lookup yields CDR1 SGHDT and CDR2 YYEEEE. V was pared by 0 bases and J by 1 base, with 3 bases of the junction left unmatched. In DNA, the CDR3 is TGTGCCAGCAGCTTGGGACTAGCAGTCCAAGAGACCCAGTACTTC. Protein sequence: CASSLGLAVQETQYF.

DNA for the CDR3: TGTGCCAGCTCACAGGGAGTAGGGAACACTGAAGCTTTCTTT. It yields the protein CASSQGVGNTEAFF. The chain links TRBV5-4 to TRBJ1-1; maybe TRBD1 (6 bases). V lost 7 bases and J lost 1, with 14 bases in between. Germline-derived CDR1 and CDR2 are SGHNT and YYREEE (reference sequence). The CDR3 runs 14 residues.

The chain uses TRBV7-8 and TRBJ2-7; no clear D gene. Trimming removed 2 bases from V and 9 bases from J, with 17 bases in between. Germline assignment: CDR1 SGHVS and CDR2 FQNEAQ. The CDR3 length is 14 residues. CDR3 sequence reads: CASSLQNSLRVQYF. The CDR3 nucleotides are TGTGCCAGCAGCTTACAGAATTCCCTACGAGTGCAGTACTTC.

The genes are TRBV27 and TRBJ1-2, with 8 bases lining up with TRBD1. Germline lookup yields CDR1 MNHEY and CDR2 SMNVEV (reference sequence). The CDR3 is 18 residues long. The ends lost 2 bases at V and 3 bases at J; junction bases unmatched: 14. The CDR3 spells CASSLISDRAKGDYGYTF. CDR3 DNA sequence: TGTGCCAGCAGTTTAATCTCGGACAGGGCAAAGGGGGACTATGGCTACACCTTC.

The CDR3 sequence is CSVIARRGELFF. Here the CDR3 DNA reads TGCAGCGTTATAGCGAGACGCGGGGAGCTGTTTTTT. This chain uses TRBV29-1 with TRBJ2-2, with TRBD2 as a possible D gene (5 bases). Germline CDR1 and CDR2: SQVTM and ANQGSEA. The CDR3 extends over 12 amino acids. V was trimmed by 5 bases and J by 7 bases, leaving 11 bases between them.

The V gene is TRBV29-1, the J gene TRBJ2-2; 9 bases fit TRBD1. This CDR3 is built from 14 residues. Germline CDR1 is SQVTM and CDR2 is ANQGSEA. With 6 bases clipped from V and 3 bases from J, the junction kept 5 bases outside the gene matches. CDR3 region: CSVADRGDTGELFF. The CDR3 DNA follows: TGCAGCGTCGCAGACAGGGGGGACACCGGGGAGCTGTTTTTT.

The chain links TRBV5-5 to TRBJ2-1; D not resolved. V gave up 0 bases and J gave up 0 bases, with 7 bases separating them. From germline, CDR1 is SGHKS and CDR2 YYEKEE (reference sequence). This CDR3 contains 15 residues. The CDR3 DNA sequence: TGTGCCAGCAGCTTGGGGAGAAGCTCCTACAATGAGCAGTTCTTC. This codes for CASSLGRSSYNEQFF. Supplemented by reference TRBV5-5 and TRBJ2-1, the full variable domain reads DAGVTQSPTHLIKTRGQQVTLRCSPISGHKSVSWYQQVLGQGPQFIFQYYEKEERGRGNFPDRFSARQFPNYSSELNVNALLLGDSALYLCASSLGRSSYNEQFFGPGTRLTVL.

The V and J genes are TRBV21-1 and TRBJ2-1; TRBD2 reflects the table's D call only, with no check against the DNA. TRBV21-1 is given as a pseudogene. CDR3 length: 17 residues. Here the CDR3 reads CASSKEGGTPGCNEQFF. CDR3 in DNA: TGTGCCAGCAGCAAAGAGGGAGGGACCCCCGGTTGCAATGAGCAGTTCTTC.

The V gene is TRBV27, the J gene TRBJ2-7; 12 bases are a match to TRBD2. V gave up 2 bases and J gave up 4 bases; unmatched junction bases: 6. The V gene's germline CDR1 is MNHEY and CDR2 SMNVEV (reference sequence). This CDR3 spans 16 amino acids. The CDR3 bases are TGTGCCAGCAGTTTAGTACTAGCGGGAGGTCGATACGAGCAGTACTTC. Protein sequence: CASSLVLAGGRYEQYF.

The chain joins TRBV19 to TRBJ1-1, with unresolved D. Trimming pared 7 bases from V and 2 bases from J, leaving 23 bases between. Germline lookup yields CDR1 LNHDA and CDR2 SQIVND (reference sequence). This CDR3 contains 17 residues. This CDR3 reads CASTTHHVVGDNTEAFF. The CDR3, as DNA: TGTGCCAGTACCACGCATCATGTTGTTGGGGATAACACTGAAGCTTTCTTT.

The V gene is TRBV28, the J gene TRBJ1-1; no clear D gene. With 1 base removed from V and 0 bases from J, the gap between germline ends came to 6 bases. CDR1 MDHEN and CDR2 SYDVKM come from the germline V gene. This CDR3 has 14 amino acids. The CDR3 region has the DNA TGTGCCAGCAGTTTATCGACGGTGAACACTGAAGCTTTCTTT. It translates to CASSLSTVNTEAFF.

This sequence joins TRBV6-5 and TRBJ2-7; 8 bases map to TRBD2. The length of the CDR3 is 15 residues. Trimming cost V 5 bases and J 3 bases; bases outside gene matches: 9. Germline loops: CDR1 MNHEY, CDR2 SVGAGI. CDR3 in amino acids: CASSRGGLVHYEQYF. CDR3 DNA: TGTGCCAGCAGTCGGGGGGGGCTGGTCCACTACGAGCAGTACTTC.

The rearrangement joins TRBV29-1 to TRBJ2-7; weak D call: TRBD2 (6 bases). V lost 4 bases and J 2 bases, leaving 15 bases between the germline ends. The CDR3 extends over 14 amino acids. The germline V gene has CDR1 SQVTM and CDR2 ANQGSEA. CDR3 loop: CSVVGPSGPYEQYF. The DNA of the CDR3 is TGCAGCGTTGTCGGGCCGAGCGGGCCCTACGAGCAGTACTTC.

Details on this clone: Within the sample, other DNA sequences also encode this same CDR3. CDR3 protein: CASSYNEQFF. The CDR3 nucleotides are TGTGCATCGAGCTACAATGAGCAGTTCTTC. This rearrangement joins TRBV6-1 to TRBJ2-1; D unclear. CDR3 length equals 10 residues. CDR1 is MNHNS, CDR2 SASEGT, per germline.

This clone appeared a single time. In DNA, the CDR3 is TGTGCCAGCGGGGACGGTCCAGATACGCAGTATTTT. Its protein product is CASGDGPDTQYF. The V gene is TRBV27, the J gene TRBJ2-3; the D call may be TRBD1 or TRBD2 (5 bases each). The CDR3 extends over 12 amino acids. Germline V gene data show CDR1 as MNHEY and CDR2 as SMNVEV (reference sequence). The V and J ends lost 8 bases and 4 bases respectively, with 10 bases between them.

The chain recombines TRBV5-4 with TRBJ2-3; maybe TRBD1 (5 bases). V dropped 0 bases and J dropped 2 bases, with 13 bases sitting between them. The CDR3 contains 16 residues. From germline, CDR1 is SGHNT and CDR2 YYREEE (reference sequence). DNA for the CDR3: TGTGCCAGCAGCTTGGCCAACAGGAGAAACACAGATACGCAGTATTTT. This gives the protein CASSLANRRNTDTQYF. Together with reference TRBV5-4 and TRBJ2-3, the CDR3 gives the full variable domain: ETGVTQSPTHLIKTRGQQVTLRCSSQSGHNTVSWYQQALGQGPQFIFQYYREEENGRGNFPPRFSGLQFPNYSSELNVNALELDDSALYLCASSLANRRNTDTQYFGPGTRLTVL.

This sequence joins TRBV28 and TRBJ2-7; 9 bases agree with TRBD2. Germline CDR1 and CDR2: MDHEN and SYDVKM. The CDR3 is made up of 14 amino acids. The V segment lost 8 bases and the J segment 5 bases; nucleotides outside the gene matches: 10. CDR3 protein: CASRTFSGSDEQYF. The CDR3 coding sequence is TGTGCCAGCCGTACCTTTAGCGGGAGCGACGAGCAGTACTTC.